Shown below are 22 T cell receptor beta chains from a single sample sequenced in a study of blood T cell repertoires in COVID-19. Profiled with immunoSEQ multiplex PCR; TCRdb holds only in-frame clones, not every one. The table has around 50,000 clones, less than 95% seen once. The sequencing sample was made of peripheral blood. The receptors originated from a man aged 70 or older with acute or convalescent COVID-19.

CDR3 amino acids: CATQPGQSNQPQHF. The CDR3 DNA follows: TGTGCCACCCAACCGGGACAAAGCAATCAGCCCCAGCATTTT. The chain couples TRBV24-1 to TRBJ1-5, with TRBD1 as a possible D gene (6 bases). V shed 9 bases and J shed 1 base, with 12 bases lying between them. Germline lookup yields CDR1 KGHDR and CDR2 SFDVKD. The length of the CDR3 is 14 residues.

This rearrangement joins TRBV2 to TRBJ1-3, with TRBD1 identical over 9 bases. CDR1 and CDR2 (germline): SNHLY, FYNNEI. J gave up 0 bases and V 6 bases, and 3 bases lay outside the gene matches. This CDR3 contains 15 residues. The CDR3 sequence is CASRETGGSGNTIYF. The DNA for the CDR3 is TGTGCCAGCAGAGAGACAGGGGGCTCTGGAAACACCATATATTTT.

This clone was observed once. The chain couples TRBV5-1 to TRBJ2-7, with 12 nucleotides matching TRBD2. V was clipped by 1 base and J by 2 bases; unmatched bases: 16. CDR1 SGHRS and CDR2 YFSETQ come from the germline V gene. This CDR3 has 20 amino acids. CDR3 amino acids: CASSLSLAGGSGLLPYEQYF. In DNA, the CDR3 is TGCGCCAGCAGCTTGTCACTAGCGGGGGGATCTGGGCTCCTTCCCTACGAGCAGTACTTC.

The V and J genes are TRBV14 and TRBJ2-7; TRBD1 aligns across 7 bases. In germline, CDR1 is SGHDN, CDR2 FVKESK. The trim removed 4 bases at V and 7 bases at J, leaving 4 bases unmatched. CDR3 length: 12 amino acids. The chain's CDR3 is CASSPGTAEQYF. The CDR3 DNA sequence: TGTGCCAGCAGCCCGGGGACAGCGGAGCAGTACTTC.

The chain employs TRBV6-4 and TRBJ1-5; no clear D. V lost 8 bases to trimming and J lost 0 bases, with 14 bases between them. Germline CDR1 MRHNA, CDR2 SNTAGT. The CDR3 consists of 15 residues. CDR3 in DNA: TGTGCCAGCCTTTGGGAGCGATCTAGCAATCAGCCCCAGCATTTT. Protein sequence: CASLWERSSNQPQHF.

J is TRBJ1-2 and V is TRBV10-3; 11 bases agree with TRBD1. CDR1 ENHRY and CDR2 SYGVKD come from the germline V gene. V lost 8 bases, J lost 2 bases, and 10 bases stayed unmatched. This CDR3 has 16 residues. The CDR3 spells CAIGPGQGVSNYGYTF. The CDR3 DNA follows: TGTGCCATCGGCCCGGGACAGGGGGTTTCGAACTATGGCTACACCTTC.

The chain combines TRBV5-1 with TRBJ2-7; 10 nucleotides match TRBD1. V lost 5 bases to trimming and J lost 5 bases; unmatched junction nucleotides: 7. The CDR3 runs 14 residues. Germline lookup yields CDR1 SGHRS and CDR2 YFSETQ. The CDR3 is CASSTTGGLDEQYF. CDR3 in DNA: TGCGCCAGCAGTACGACAGGGGGCTTGGACGAGCAGTACTTC. Full variable domain (outside the CDR3, taken from reference TRBV5-1 and TRBJ2-7): KAGVTQTPRYLIKTRGQQVTLSCSPISGHRSVSWYQQTPGQGLQFLFEYFSETQRNKGNFPGRFSGRQFSNSRSEMNVSTLELGDSALYLCASSTTGGLDEQYFGPGTRLTVT.

The J gene is TRBJ1-6, the V gene TRBV11-2, with TRBD1 matching 7 bases. V shed 4 bases and J 10 bases; nucleotides not matched to a gene: 10. The germline gives CDR1 SGHAT, CDR2 FQNNGV. CDR3 size: 15 residues. This CDR3 is CASSSRHWTGSPLHF. The CDR3 nucleotides read TGTGCCAGCAGCTCAAGACACTGGACAGGATCACCCCTCCACTTT.

V and J are TRBV12-3 or TRBV12-4 and TRBJ1-5; TRBD1 matches 9 bases. V was clipped by 6 bases and J by 5 bases; unmatched bases: 2. The CDR3 covers 13 residues. CDR3 in DNA: TGTGCCAGCAGGGGGACAGGGCATCAGCCCCAGCATTTT. It translates to CASRGTGHQPQHF.

This chain uses TRBV11-2 with TRBJ1-2; the match to TRBD1 covers 9 bases. Germline CDR1 and CDR2: SGHAT and FQNNGV. V gave up 5 bases and J gave up 7 bases; unmatched junction bases: 8. This CDR3 has 14 residues. The CDR3 DNA reads TGTGCCAGCAGCCCGCGACAGGGGGTAGTTGGCTACACCTTC. Protein: CASSPRQGVVGYTF.

This sequence joins TRBV18 and TRBJ2-5; possible D gene TRBD1, 5 bases. Trimming took off 3 bases at V and 7 bases at J, with 12 bases between the two ends. The CDR3 extends over 13 amino acids. Per the germline V gene, CDR1 is KGHSH and CDR2 is LQKENI. The chain's CDR3 is CASSPDTPGTQYF. Written as DNA, the CDR3 is TGTGCCAGCTCACCGGACACTCCTGGGACCCAGTACTTC.

This clone was counted a few times. DNA of the CDR3: TGTGCCAGCAGCTTGGAGGAGGGGACCAGCTACGAGCAGTACTTC. Translation: CASSLEEGTSYEQYF. The chain joins TRBV5-5 to TRBJ2-7; tentative D call: TRBD2 (6 bases). The CDR3 extends over 15 amino acids. V dropped 0 bases and J dropped 3 bases, with 13 bases sitting between them. In germline, CDR1 is SGHKS, CDR2 YYEKEE (reference sequence).

The chain carries TRBV5-8 and TRBJ2-5, with a weak D call TRBD1 (6 bases). CDR3 length equals 15 residues. Deletions cut 4 bases from V and 1 base from J, with 14 bases between. Germline values: CDR1 SGHTS, CDR2 YDEGEE. CDR3 residues: CASSLGLGGQETQYF. The CDR3 DNA is TGTGCCAGCAGCCTTGGCTTAGGGGGCCAAGAGACCCAGTACTTC.

V gene TRBV12-3 or TRBV12-4 combines with J gene TRBJ1-4; D gene ambiguous. V was pared by 7 bases and J by 4 bases, with 10 bases between. The CDR3 sequence is 13 residues long. The CDR3 region is CASTFEGNEKLFF. The DNA for the CDR3 is TGTGCCAGCACTTTCGAGGGTAATGAAAAACTGTTTTTT.

The J gene is TRBJ2-1, the V gene TRBV7-2, with 11 bases that match TRBD2. CDR1 and CDR2 from the germline V gene are SGHTA and FQGNSA. Trimming at V came to 0 bases and at J to 0 bases, leaving 4 bases not matched to a gene. This CDR3 is 18 amino acids long. The CDR3 loop is CASSLAASGGLSYNEQFF. CDR3 in DNA: TGTGCCAGCAGCTTAGCCGCTAGCGGGGGGCTCTCCTACAATGAGCAGTTCTTC. Full variable domain (missing parts from reference TRBV7-2 and TRBJ2-1): GAGVSQSPSNKVTEKGKDVELRCDPISGHTALYWYRQSLGQGLEFLIYFQGNSAPDKSGLPSDRFSAERTGGSVSTLTIQRTQQEDSAVYLCASSLAASGGLSYNEQFFGPGTRLTVL.

This chain uses TRBV18 with TRBJ1-2; 9 bases fit TRBD1. J gave up 5 bases and V 0 bases, and 4 bases lay outside the gene matches. Germline V gene data show CDR1 as KGHSH and CDR2 as LQKENI. The CDR3 sequence is 15 residues long. CDR3 nucleotide sequence: TGTGCCAGCTCACCACCGGGACAGGGTGGATATGGCTACACCTTC. This gives the protein CASSPPGQGGYGYTF.

This clone was recorded a few times. The chain joins TRBV4-3 to TRBJ2-1; TRBD2 agrees at 8 bases. The V and J ends lost 0 bases and 2 bases, in that order; junction bases with no gene match: 3. Germline CDR1 reads LGHNA; CDR2 reads YSLEER. The CDR3 loop spans 16 amino acids. CDR3 residues: CASSQELAEAYNEQFF. CDR3 coding DNA: TGCGCCAGCAGCCAAGAACTAGCGGAGGCCTACAATGAGCAGTTCTTC.

V gene TRBV2 combines with J gene TRBJ2-3, with 9 bases fitting TRBD1. The CDR3 consists of 14 residues. With 8 bases clipped from V and 5 bases from J, the junction kept 8 bases outside the gene matches. Germline V gene sequence: CDR1 SNHLY, CDR2 FYNNEI. CDR3 in amino acids: CASRRDRVIDTQYF. CDR3 in DNA: TGTGCCAGCCGGCGGGACAGGGTTATAGATACGCAGTATTTT.

The chain carries TRBV5-6 and TRBJ2-1; 10 nucleotides match TRBD2. Losses at the gene ends were 3 bases for V and 5 bases for J; bases not matched to a gene: 5. The germline V gene has CDR1 SGHDT and CDR2 YYEEEE. The CDR3 contains 15 residues. CDR3 sequence reads: CASSSLAGSNNEQFF. The DNA of the CDR3 is TGTGCCAGCAGCTCACTAGCGGGGAGTAACAATGAGCAGTTCTTC. The full variable domain, in which reference TRBV5-6 and TRBJ2-1 provide the parts outside the CDR3, is DAGVTQSPTHLIKTRGQQVTLRCSPKSGHDTVSWYQQALGQGPQFIFQYYEEEERQRGNFPDRFSGHQFPNYSSELNVNALLLGDSALYLCASSSLAGSNNEQFFGPGTRLTVL.

The genes are TRBV7-3 and TRBJ1-2; a possible D gene is TRBD1 (5 bases). Germline V gene data show CDR1 as SGHTA and CDR2 as FQGTGA. The V end lost 2 bases, the J end lost 4 bases, and 8 bases lay between the germline ends. This CDR3 has 13 amino acids. The CDR3, as DNA: TGTGCCAGCAGCTTAGCGGGGGGCTATGGCTACACCTTC. As protein: CASSLAGGYGYTF.

This chain uses TRBV20-1 with TRBJ2-2; 7 nucleotides match TRBD2. The CDR3 is 14 residues long. Losses at the gene ends were 6 bases for V and 2 bases for J; bases not matched to a gene: 6. Germline V CDR1 and CDR2: DFQATT, SNEGSKA (reference sequence). The CDR3 region has the DNA TGCAGTGCAAGTGGACTAGGTAACACCGGGGAGCTGTTTTTT. The encoded protein is CSASGLGNTGELFF.

The rearrangement links TRBV19 to TRBJ1-1; the D gene is possibly TRBD1 (6 bases). Trimming pared 1 base from V and 1 base from J, leaving 10 bases between. Germline V CDR1 and CDR2: LNHDA, SQIVND (reference sequence). This CDR3 comprises 15 residues. The CDR3 nucleotides read TGTGCCAGTAGTATAGTTGGACAGCCGAACACTGAAGCTTTCTTT. It yields the protein CASSIVGQPNTEAFF.